The T cell receptor (beta chain) under discussion was sequenced for a study of T cell clonality in common variable immunodeficiency. This clone has a count of ten or more. Its antigen is currently unknown. The read terminates 3 residues ahead of where the CDR3 ends, so the germline J gene completes it. The CDR3 spans 15 residues. V dropped 1 base and J dropped 2 bases, with 11 bases sitting between them. CDR1 SGHVS and CDR2 FNYEAQ come from the germline V gene. Study findings and constraints: Common variable immunodeficiency TCR beta sequences reportedly had fewer deletions and N-nucleotide insertions.

Sequenced by immunoSEQ multiplex PCR; TCRdb stores in-frame clones only, minus some. This sample has about 16,000 clones, each found more than once. The chain is built from TRBV7-6 and TRBJ2-5; D gene ambiguous. This sequence originates from a human donor with common variable immunodeficiency. Sequencing used peripheral blood mononuclear cells. The CDR3 here is CASSLGAYRQETQYF. The CDR3 bases that were read are TGTGCCAGCAGCTTAGGCGCCTACCGACAAGAGACC.